The 28 T cell receptor beta chains below all came from one sample that was sequenced in a study of T cell repertoires and HLA-DP antigens. Clones were sequenced by immunoSEQ multiplex PCR, and TCRdb holds only the in-frame ones, with some missing. The sample records over 100,000 clones, around 93% being singletons. No antigen is known for these receptors. The sample consisted of CD4+ T cells from PBMCs. The receptors stem from a woman aged 18-35 years in good health and CMV-seronegative.

The J gene is TRBJ2-2, the V gene TRBV5-1, with TRBD2 as a possible D gene (5 bases). The CDR3 loop spans 14 amino acids. The V end was cut by 0 bases, the J end by 5 bases, with 8 bases between. Germline V gene lookup returns CDR1 SGHRS and CDR2 YFSETQ. The CDR3 sequence: CASSLGGFTGELFF. CDR3 bases: TGCGCCAGCAGCTTGGGAGGGTTTACCGGGGAGCTGTTTTTT.

The chain links TRBV9 to TRBJ2-3; 8 positions match TRBD2. V shed 4 bases and J 6 bases; nucleotides not matched to a gene: 13. Per the germline V gene, CDR1 is SGDLS and CDR2 is YYNGEE. The CDR3 runs 16 residues. For the CDR3, the DNA is TGTGCCAGCAGCCCTCGGATAGCGGGGCGGAAGGATACGCAGTATTTT. It translates to CASSPRIAGRKDTQYF.

The chain links TRBV28 to TRBJ2-7; weak D call: TRBD2 (5 bases). The CDR3 length is 16 residues. CDR1 is MDHEN and CDR2 is SYDVKM in the germline V gene. The V and J ends lost 6 bases and 0 bases respectively, with 18 bases between them. For the CDR3, the DNA is TGTGCCAGCAGCCCGATCGGACTTGCTAGCTCCTACGAGCAGTACTTC. Translation gives CASSPIGLASSYEQYF.

The chain links TRBV9 to TRBJ2-1; 9 bases line up with TRBD2. This CDR3 contains 15 residues. The V gene's germline CDR1 is SGDLS and CDR2 YYNGEE. Losses at the gene ends were 3 bases for V and 6 bases for J; bases not matched to a gene: 7. The CDR3 DNA reads TGTGCCAGCAGCGGGACTAGCGAGTTGGGCAATGAGCAGTTCTTC. Protein product: CASSGTSELGNEQFF.

The V gene is TRBV18, the J gene TRBJ1-4; D not certain. This CDR3 comprises 19 residues. The V gene lost 0 bases and the J gene lost 0 bases, with 17 bases spanning the gap. Germline-derived CDR1 and CDR2 are KGHSH and LQKENI. This CDR3 reads CASSPPTPGRRATNEKLFF. The DNA for the CDR3 is TGTGCCAGCTCACCACCAACGCCTGGGAGGCGGGCAACTAATGAAAAACTGTTTTTT.

This chain links TRBV28 with TRBJ1-4; D might be TRBD1 (5 bases). The CDR3 sequence is 16 residues long. Per germline, CDR1 MDHEN and CDR2 SYDVKM. Deletions cut 1 base from V and 4 bases from J, with 13 bases between. DNA of the CDR3: TGTGCCAGCAGTTTATCCTGGGGGTCGATTAATGAAAAACTGTTTTTT. Translated: CASSLSWGSINEKLFF.

V and J are TRBV5-1 and TRBJ2-1, with D possibly matching TRBD1 (5 bases). The CDR3 extends over 15 amino acids. The germline gives CDR1 SGHRS, CDR2 YFSETQ. V shed 0 bases and J shed 0 bases, with 7 bases lying between them. CDR3 region: CASSLGGNSYNEQFF. The DNA for the CDR3 is TGCGCCAGCAGCTTGGGGGGCAACTCCTACAATGAGCAGTTCTTC.

This chain joins TRBV7-9 and TRBJ2-7; D is perhaps TRBD1 (6 bases). The CDR3 sequence is 14 residues long. V lost 4 bases and J 6 bases, leaving 16 bases between the germline ends. Germline V gene lookup returns CDR1 SEHNR and CDR2 FQNEAQ (reference sequence). For the CDR3, the DNA is TGTGCCAGCAGCTCCCTCTCACAGGGCGGCGAGCAGTACGTC. Translated: CASSSLSQGGEQYV.

The rearrangement joins TRBV4-2 to TRBJ1-5; D uncertain. This CDR3 has 16 residues. Deletions cut 4 bases from V and 3 bases from J, with 16 bases between. Germline V gives CDR1 LGHNA, CDR2 YNFKEQ. The CDR3 coding sequence is TGTGCCAGCAGCCTCCAACTGAACGCCAACAATCAGCCCCAGCATTTT. It codes for CASSLQLNANNQPQHF.

The rearrangement links TRBV2 to TRBJ2-1; TRBD2 matches at 9 bases. The CDR3 consists of 15 residues. V was pared by 3 bases and J by 5 bases, with 5 bases of the junction left unmatched. Germline CDR1 is SNHLY and CDR2 is FYNNEI. The CDR3 spells CASSEGTSSHNEQFF. In DNA form, the CDR3 reads TGTGCCAGCAGTGAGGGGACTAGCAGCCACAATGAGCAGTTCTTC.

This chain joins TRBV18 and TRBJ2-1, with 8 bases that match TRBD2. CDR1 and CDR2 from the germline V gene are KGHSH and LQKENI. CDR3 length: 16 amino acids. The ends lost 1 base at V and 5 bases at J; junction bases unmatched: 7. CDR3 region: CASSPRVGRANNEQFF. The CDR3 DNA is TGTGCCAGCTCACCACGGGTCGGGAGGGCAAACAATGAGCAGTTCTTC.

The chain uses TRBV1 and TRBJ2-4; TRBD2, the table's D call, was not compared with the DNA. TRBV1 is tagged as a pseudogene. This CDR3 has 19 amino acids. In DNA, the CDR3 is TGCACCAGCAGCCGAAAGGGGACTAGCGGGATGGGAGCCAAAAACATTCAGTACTTC. Translation gives CTSSRKGTSGMGAKNIQYF.

Written as DNA, the CDR3 is TGTGCCAGCAGTTTGGGGGACCGTACAAACTATGGCTACACCTTC. Amino acids: CASSLGDRTNYGYTF. The chain is built from TRBV28 and TRBJ1-2; tentatively, D is TRBD1 (5 bases). The CDR3 totals 15 residues. The V end was cut by 3 bases, the J end by 2 bases, with 13 bases between. The germline gives CDR1 MDHEN, CDR2 SYDVKM.

The chain links TRBV19 to TRBJ2-4; 10 nucleotides line up with TRBD1. Germline V lookup: CDR1 LNHDA, CDR2 SQIVND (reference sequence). The CDR3 runs to 19 residues. V lost 2 bases to trimming and J lost 0 bases; unmatched junction nucleotides: 10. The CDR3 sequence is CASSISGTGDGVAKNIQYF. The DNA of the CDR3 is TGTGCCAGTAGTATATCCGGGACAGGGGACGGGGTAGCCAAAAACATTCAGTACTTC.

The CDR3 DNA is TGTGCCAGCTCAATACTCCCGGGACTGCGGGGTTATGAGCAGTTCTTC. It is translated as CASSILPGLRGYEQFF. The gene calls are TRBV18 and TRBJ2-1; D might be TRBD2 (6 bases). The V gene lost 5 bases and the J gene lost 8 bases, with 22 bases spanning the gap. The CDR3 loop spans 16 amino acids. Germline V CDR1 and CDR2: KGHSH, LQKENI.

The J gene is TRBJ1-6, the V gene TRBV5-5, with D tentatively TRBD1 (6 bases). Trimming took off 0 bases at V and 7 bases at J, with 14 bases between the two ends. Per the germline V gene, CDR1 is SGHKS and CDR2 is YYEKEE (reference sequence). This CDR3 comprises 16 residues. The CDR3 is CASSLDGERGNSPLHF. The CDR3 coding sequence is TGTGCCAGCAGCTTGGACGGAGAAAGGGGGAATTCACCCCTCCACTTT. The whole variable domain, filled in from reference TRBV5-5 and TRBJ1-6, reads DAGVTQSPTHLIKTRGQQVTLRCSPISGHKSVSWYQQVLGQGPQFIFQYYEKEERGRGNFPDRFSARQFPNYSSELNVNALLLGDSALYLCASSLDGERGNSPLHFGNGTRLTVT.

V usage is TRBV7-2 and J usage is TRBJ2-7; 8 bases agree with TRBD2. V shed 5 bases, J shed 0 bases, and the junction held 9 bases outside the gene matches. Looked up from germline, CDR1 is SGHTA and CDR2 is FQGNSA. The CDR3 totals 16 residues. CDR3 region: CASSMPGSGSSYEQYF. CDR3 DNA sequence: TGTGCCAGCAGCATGCCCGGGAGCGGGAGCTCCTACGAGCAGTACTTC.

This rearrangement joins TRBV10-2 to TRBJ2-7, with unresolved D. The CDR3 is 14 residues long. V lost 3 bases and J 5 bases, leaving 14 bases between the germline ends. Germline V lookup: CDR1 WSHSY, CDR2 SAAADI. CDR3 protein: CASSENRLSDEQYF. CDR3 coding DNA: TGCGCCAGCAGTGAAAACCGGTTGAGTGACGAGCAGTACTTC.

This chain links TRBV19 with TRBJ1-2, with D unresolved. V was shortened by 2 bases and J by 5 bases, with 12 bases between the two germline ends. Germline lookup yields CDR1 LNHDA and CDR2 SQIVND (reference sequence). This CDR3 has 14 residues. CDR3 loop: CASSITARGYGYTF. DNA for the CDR3: TGTGCCAGTAGTATAACGGCGCGAGGATATGGCTACACCTTC.

V is TRBV12-5 and J is TRBJ2-7; weak D call: TRBD1 (5 bases). The germline V gene has CDR1 LGHNT and CDR2 FRNRAP. The CDR3 contains 13 residues. V was shortened by 3 bases and J by 5 bases, with 11 bases between the two germline ends. The CDR3 loop is CASGFQGRDEQYF. The CDR3 nucleotides are TGTGCTAGTGGTTTTCAGGGCCGGGACGAGCAGTACTTC.

The rearrangement links TRBV5-4 to TRBJ2-3; D might be TRBD2 (7 bases). The CDR3 covers 14 residues. CDR1 and CDR2 from the germline V gene are SGHNT and YYREEE (reference sequence). Trimming shortened V by 4 bases and J by 2 bases, and 11 bases separated the two germline ends. The CDR3 nucleotides are TGTGCCAGCAGCCGGGGGGCTGCCACAGATACGCAGTATTTT. The encoded protein is CASSRGAATDTQYF.

The chain uses TRBV15 and TRBJ2-2; D tentatively fits TRBD1 or TRBD2 (5 bases each). V gave up 3 bases and J gave up 3 bases, with 5 bases separating them. This CDR3 has 13 residues. CDR1 and CDR2 (germline): LNHNV, YYDKDF (reference sequence). The CDR3 is CATSRGDTGELFF. The DNA for the CDR3 is TGTGCCACCAGCAGGGGGGACACCGGGGAGCTGTTTTTT. Full variable domain (outside the CDR3, taken from reference TRBV15 and TRBJ2-2): DAMVIQNPRYQVTQFGKPVTLSCSQTLNHNVMYWYQQKSSQAPKLLFHYYDKDFNNEADTPDNFQSRRPNTSFCFLDIRSPGLGDTAMYLCATSRGDTGELFFGEGSRLTVL.

The DNA of the CDR3 is TGTGCCAGTAGTATGGGACAGGGCCTTGGCTACACCTTC. It translates to CASSMGQGLGYTF. The V gene is TRBV19, the J gene TRBJ1-2; 9 bases are a match to TRBD1. The CDR3 runs 13 residues. Unmatched junction bases numbered 3, after V lost 3 bases and J lost 7 bases. The V gene's germline CDR1 is LNHDA and CDR2 SQIVND (reference sequence). The full variable domain, completed using reference TRBV19 and TRBJ1-2, is DGGITQSPKYLFRKEGQNVTLSCEQNLNHDAMYWYRQDPGQGLRLIYYSQIVNDFQKGDIAEGYSVSREKKESFPLTVTSAQKNPTAFYLCASSMGQGLGYTFGSGTRLTVV.

This chain joins TRBV12-5 and TRBJ2-2, with D perhaps matching TRBD1 (7 bases). Germline V CDR1 and CDR2: LGHNT, FRNRAP. Trimming took 0 bases from V and 4 from J, leaving 9 bases between them. This CDR3 is built from 15 residues. CDR3 DNA sequence: TGTGCTAGTGGTTTGGTGCAGGGGGGCACCGGGGAGCTGTTTTTT. Translating gives CASGLVQGGTGELFF.

The V gene is TRBV21-1, the J gene TRBJ1-1. TRBV21-1 is a known pseudogene. The CDR3 contains 14 residues. The CDR3 DNA follows: TGTGCCAGCAGCTCGCAGCCACCGAACACTGAAGCTTTCTTT. It encodes CASSSQPPNTEAFF.

The chain combines TRBV6-6 with TRBJ2-5; 10 bases are a match to TRBD2. This CDR3 has 15 amino acids. The germline V gene encodes CDR1 MNHNY and CDR2 SVGAGI (reference sequence). Losses at the gene ends were 4 bases for V and 5 bases for J; bases not matched to a gene: 7. As DNA, the CDR3 is TGTGCCAGCAGTTCTAAGCGGGGGGGCGTGGAGACCCAGTACTTC. Protein sequence: CASSSKRGGVETQYF.

This clone was picked up one time. The gene calls are TRBV30 and TRBJ2-1; D uncertain. V was pared by 1 base and J by 8 bases, with 12 bases between. CDR1 is GTSNPN, CDR2 SVGIG, per germline (reference sequence). The CDR3 length is 13 residues. This CDR3 reads CAWSALRGDEQFF. CDR3 bases: TGTGCCTGGAGTGCCCTCCGTGGGGATGAGCAGTTCTTC.

The V call is TRBV7-3, the J call TRBJ2-5; 8 bases are shared with TRBD2. The CDR3 has 15 residues. Germline CDR1 reads SGHTA; CDR2 reads FQGTGA. V dropped 0 bases and J dropped 4; count of bases not matched to a gene: 4. This CDR3 reads CASSLTALAGETQYF. DNA for the CDR3: TGTGCCAGCAGCTTAACGGCCCTAGCGGGAGAGACCCAGTACTTC.